One TCR beta chain is described in this entry. These data come from a study of cytomegalovirus exposure and HLA in healthy donors. The CDR3 is 18 residues long. Per the germline V gene, CDR1 is LGHNA and CDR2 is YNFKEQ. Trimming took 6 bases from V and 5 from J; bases not matched to a gene: 15. Researchers ran the PCR with 60 Vbeta and 13 Jbeta primers. Assay: immunoSEQ multiplex PCR; the TCRdb copy retains only in-frame clones and omits some. The sample consists of approximately 140,000 clones, around 80% of them appearing once. The chain combines TRBV4-2 with TRBJ2-5; 13 bases align to TRBD2. The receptor was isolated from a man aged 45-60 years in good health and CMV-seronegative. The material sequenced was PBMCs. CDR3 protein: CASSQRLAGGGVSETQYF. CDR3 coding DNA: TGTGCCAGCAGTCAACGACTAGCGGGGGGCGGGGTAAGCGAGACCCAGTACTTC.